The sequence of this T cell receptor (beta chain) was determined in a study of T-cell memory formation after mild COVID-19. TCRdb passed the 5' RACE reads through MiXCR, listing each CDR3 protein once. The sample lists roughly 300,000 distinct CDR3 sequences, around 8% occurring once. Of note for this clonotype: The antigen is unknown.

Regarding the study as a whole: For second-wave clones that peaked at day 37, SARS-CoV-2 specificity went unverified. Prior to infection, memory already included some responding clones, suggesting cross-reactive memory joined.

The length of the CDR3 is 15 residues. Germline values: CDR1 MGHRA, CDR2 YSYEKL. V was shortened by 2 bases and J by 5 bases, with 12 bases between the two germline ends. Specimen: PBMCs or a T cell subset sorted from them (not recorded which). The chain is built from TRBV4-1 and TRBJ2-2; D is perhaps TRBD1 (6 bases). The sequence was collected from a man aged 18 to 29 who had mild COVID-19 (a few samples of this study predate the infection). Cell type and time point are not known. The CDR3 sequence: CASSQIRGGTGELFF. CDR3 coding DNA: TGCGCCAGCAGCCAAATCAGGGGTGGAACCGGGGAGCTGTTTTTT.